Detailed here is one T cell receptor beta chain. As yet, its antigen is unknown. This sample is drawn from a study of cytomegalovirus exposure and HLA in healthy donors. About the research overall: Of 300 to 450 genotyped donors, roughly 81% clustered with self-reported Caucasian donors. Study results and caveats: Later, an analysis showed that TCR beta chains associated with HLA were more clonally expanded than others that were equally common. Despite most TCR sequences being rare, some public TCRs occurred in many donors. Excluded were some V segments that proved indistinguishable, including TRBV6-2 and TRBV6-3.

The CDR3 sequence is 15 residues long. J was trimmed by 7 bases and V by 3 bases; bases with no gene match: 5. The germline CDR1 and CDR2 sequences are SGHNT and YYREEE (reference sequence). It was with 60 Vbeta and 13 Jbeta primers that the PCR ran. Repertoires were generated with immunoSEQ multiplex PCR, while TCRdb's copy carries only in-frame clones and drops some. Of about 120,000 clones detected, around two thirds appear once; the ten largest clones hold 8.2%. The specimen was PBMCs. The rearrangement joins TRBV5-4 to TRBJ1-6; the match to TRBD1 covers 9 bases. This TCR derives from a middle-aged woman in good health and CMV-seropositive. CDR3 bases: TGTGCCAGCAGCTCCCGGACAGGGGTAAATTCACCCCTCCACTTT. Protein sequence: CASSSRTGVNSPLHF.